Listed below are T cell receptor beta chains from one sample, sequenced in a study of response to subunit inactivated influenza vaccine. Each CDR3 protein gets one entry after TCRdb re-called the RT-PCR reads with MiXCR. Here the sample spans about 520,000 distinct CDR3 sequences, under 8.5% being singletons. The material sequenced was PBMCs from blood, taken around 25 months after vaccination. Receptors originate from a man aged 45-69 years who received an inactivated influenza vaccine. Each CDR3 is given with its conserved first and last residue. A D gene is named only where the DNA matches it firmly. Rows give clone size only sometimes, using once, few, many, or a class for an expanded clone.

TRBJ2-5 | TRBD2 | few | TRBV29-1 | CSVEVVGGRRTETQYF | TGCAGCGTTGAAGTCGTGGGCGGGAGAAGGACGGAGACCCAGTACTTC
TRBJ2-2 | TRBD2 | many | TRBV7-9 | CASSTRTSGPNTGELFF | TGTGCCAGCAGCACACGTACTAGCGGGCCTAACACCGGGGAGCTGTTTTTT
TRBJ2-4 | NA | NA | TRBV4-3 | CASTLEKGSQPPYF | TGCGCCAGCACCCTGGAAAAAGGGTCGCAACCCCCGTACTTC
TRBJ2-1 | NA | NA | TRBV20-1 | CSARNRDTVNEQFF | TGCAGTGCTAGAAACAGGGACACGGTCAATGAGCAGTTCTTC
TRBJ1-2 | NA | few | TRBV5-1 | CASSLAGTTSLSGYTF | TGCGCCAGCAGCTTGGCTGGGACGACTTCGCTATCGGGCTACACCTTC
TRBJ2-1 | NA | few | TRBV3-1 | CASSQDGLSSYNEQFF | TGTGCCAGCAGCCAAGACGGGCTGAGCTCCTACAATGAGCAGTTCTTC
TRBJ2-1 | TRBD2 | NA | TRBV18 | CASSPGGAALGPYNEQFF | TGTGCCAGCTCACCCGGGGGGGCGGCTCTCGGTCCATACAATGAGCAGTTCTTC
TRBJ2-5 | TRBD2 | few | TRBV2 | CASKLAGNQETQYF | TGTGCCAGCAAGCTAGCGGGCAACCAAGAGACCCAGTACTTC
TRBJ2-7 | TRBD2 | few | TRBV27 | CASSSRGLAGGGEQYF | TGTGCCAGCAGTTCGCGGGGACTAGCGGGAGGCGGTGAGCAGTACTTC
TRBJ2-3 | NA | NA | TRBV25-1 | CASSEFVRGGDTQYF | TGTGCCAGCAGTGAATTTGTCAGGGGAGGAGATACGCAGTATTTT
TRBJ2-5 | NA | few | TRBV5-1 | CASSLDPTQETQYF | TGCGCCAGCAGCTTGGATCCTACTCAAGAGACCCAGTACTTC
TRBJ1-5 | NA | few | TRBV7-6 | CASSRGFSNQPQHF | TGTGCCAGCAGCAGGGGATTTAGCAATCAGCCCCAGCATTTT
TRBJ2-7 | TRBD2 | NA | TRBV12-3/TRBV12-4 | CASTPGLAGSEQYF | TGTGCCAGCACCCCGGGACTAGCGGGAAGTGAGCAGTACTTC
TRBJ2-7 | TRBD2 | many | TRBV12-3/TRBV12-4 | CASKRASGSPSYEQYF | TGTGCCAGCAAACGGGCTAGCGGGAGTCCATCCTACGAGCAGTACTTC
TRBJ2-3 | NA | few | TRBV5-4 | CASSLVKGPDTQYF | TGTGCCAGCAGCTTGGTTAAGGGCCCAGATACGCAGTATTTT